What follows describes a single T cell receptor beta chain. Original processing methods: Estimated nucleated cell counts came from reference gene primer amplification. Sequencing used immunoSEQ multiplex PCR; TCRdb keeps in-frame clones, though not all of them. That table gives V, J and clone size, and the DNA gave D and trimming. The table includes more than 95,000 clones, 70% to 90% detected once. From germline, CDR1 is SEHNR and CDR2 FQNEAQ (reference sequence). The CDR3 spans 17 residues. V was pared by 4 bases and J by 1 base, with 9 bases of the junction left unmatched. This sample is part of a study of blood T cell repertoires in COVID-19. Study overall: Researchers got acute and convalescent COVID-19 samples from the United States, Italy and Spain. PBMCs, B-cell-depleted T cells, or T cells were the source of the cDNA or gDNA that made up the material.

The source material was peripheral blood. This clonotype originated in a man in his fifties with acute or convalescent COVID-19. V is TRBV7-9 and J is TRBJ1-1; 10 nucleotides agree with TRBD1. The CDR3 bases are TGTGCCAGCAGCTCAAGGAGGGGACAGGGGTGGAACACTGAAGCTTTCTTT. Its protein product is CASSSRRGQGWNTEAFF. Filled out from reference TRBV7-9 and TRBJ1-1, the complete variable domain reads DTGVSQNPRHKITKRGQNVTFRCDPISEHNRLYWYRQTLGQGPEFLTYFQNEAQLEKSRLLSDRFSAERPKGSFSTLEIQRTEQGDSAMYLCASSSRRGQGWNTEAFFGQGTRLTVV.